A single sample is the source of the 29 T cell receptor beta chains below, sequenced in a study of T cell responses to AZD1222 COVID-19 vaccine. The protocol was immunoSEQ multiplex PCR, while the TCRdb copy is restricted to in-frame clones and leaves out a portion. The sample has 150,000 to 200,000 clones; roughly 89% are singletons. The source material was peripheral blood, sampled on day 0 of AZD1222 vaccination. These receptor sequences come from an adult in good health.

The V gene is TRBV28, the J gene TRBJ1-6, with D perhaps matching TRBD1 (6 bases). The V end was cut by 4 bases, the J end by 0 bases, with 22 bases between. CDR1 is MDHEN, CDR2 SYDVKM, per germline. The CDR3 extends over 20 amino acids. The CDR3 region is CASSSLPRTAGYSYNSPLHF. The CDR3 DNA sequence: TGTGCCAGCAGTTCCCTACCCAGGACAGCTGGATACTCCTATAATTCACCCCTCCACTTT.

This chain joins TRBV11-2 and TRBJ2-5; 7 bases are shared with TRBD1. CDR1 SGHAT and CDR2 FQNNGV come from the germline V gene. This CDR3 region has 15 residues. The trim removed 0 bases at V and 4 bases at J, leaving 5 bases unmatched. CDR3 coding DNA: TGTGCCAGCAGCTTAGACCGAACAGGGGCAGAGACCCAGTACTTC. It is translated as CASSLDRTGAETQYF.

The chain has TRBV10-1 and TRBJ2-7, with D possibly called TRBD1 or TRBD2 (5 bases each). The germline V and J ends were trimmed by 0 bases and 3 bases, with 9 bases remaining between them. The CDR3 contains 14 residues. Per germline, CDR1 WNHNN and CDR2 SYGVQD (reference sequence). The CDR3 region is CASSESGDNYEQYF. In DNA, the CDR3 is TGCGCCAGCAGTGAGTCGGGGGATAACTACGAGCAGTACTTC.

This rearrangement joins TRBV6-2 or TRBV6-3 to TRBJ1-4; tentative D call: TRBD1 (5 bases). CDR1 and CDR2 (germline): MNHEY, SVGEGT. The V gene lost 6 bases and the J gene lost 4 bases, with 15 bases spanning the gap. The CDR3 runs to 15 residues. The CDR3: CASSHGGAGNEKLFF. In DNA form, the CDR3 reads TGTGCCAGCAGCCACGGAGGGGCTGGTAATGAAAAACTGTTTTTT.

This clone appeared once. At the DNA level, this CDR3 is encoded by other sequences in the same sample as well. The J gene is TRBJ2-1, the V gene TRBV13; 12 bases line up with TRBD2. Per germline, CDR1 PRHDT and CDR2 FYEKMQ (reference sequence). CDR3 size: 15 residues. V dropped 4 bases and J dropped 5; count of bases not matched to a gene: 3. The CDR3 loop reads CASSWGLAGNNEQFF. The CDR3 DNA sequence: TGTGCCAGCAGCTGGGGACTAGCGGGCAACAATGAGCAGTTCTTC. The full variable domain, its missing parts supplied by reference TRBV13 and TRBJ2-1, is AAGVIQSPRHLIKEKRETATLKCYPIPRHDTVYWYQQGPGQDPQFLISFYEKMQSDKGSIPDRFSAQQFSDYHSELNMSSLELGDSALYFCASSWGLAGNNEQFFGPGTRLTVL.

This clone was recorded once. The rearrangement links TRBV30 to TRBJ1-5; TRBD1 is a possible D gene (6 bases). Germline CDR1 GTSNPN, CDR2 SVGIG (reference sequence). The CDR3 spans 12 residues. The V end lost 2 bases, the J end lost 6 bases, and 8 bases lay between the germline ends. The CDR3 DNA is TGTGCCTGGAGTTTAGGGGGTCAGCCCCAGCATTTT. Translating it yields CAWSLGGQPQHF.

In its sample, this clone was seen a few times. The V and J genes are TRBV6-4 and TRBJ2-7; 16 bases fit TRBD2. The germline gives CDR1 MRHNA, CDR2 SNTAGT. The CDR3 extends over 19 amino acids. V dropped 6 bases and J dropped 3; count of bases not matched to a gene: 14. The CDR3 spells CASSVFGTSGGAAGYEQYV. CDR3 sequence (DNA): TGTGCCAGCAGCGTTTTCGGGACTAGCGGGGGGGCGGCAGGCTACGAGCAGTACGTC.

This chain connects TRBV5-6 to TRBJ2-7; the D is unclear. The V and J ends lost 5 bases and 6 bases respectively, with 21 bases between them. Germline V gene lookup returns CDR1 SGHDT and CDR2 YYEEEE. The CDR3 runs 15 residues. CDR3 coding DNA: TGTGCCAGCAGGTTACAGATTTCCTCCCTTTTCGAGCAGTACGTC. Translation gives CASRLQISSLFEQYV.

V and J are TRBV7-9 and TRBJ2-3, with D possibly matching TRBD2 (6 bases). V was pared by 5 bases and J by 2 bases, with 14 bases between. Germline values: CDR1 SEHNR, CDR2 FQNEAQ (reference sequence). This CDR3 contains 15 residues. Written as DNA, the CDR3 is TGTGCCAGCAGCCCAAGGACTACCAACACAGATACGCAGTATTTT. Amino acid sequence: CASSPRTTNTDTQYF.

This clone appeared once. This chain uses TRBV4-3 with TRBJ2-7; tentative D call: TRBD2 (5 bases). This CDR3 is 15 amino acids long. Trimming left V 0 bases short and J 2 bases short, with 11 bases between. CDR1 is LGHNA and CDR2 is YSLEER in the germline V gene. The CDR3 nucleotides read TGCGCCAGCAGCCAAGATCTTCGGACTCCCTACGAGCAGTACTTC. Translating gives CASSQDLRTPYEQYF.

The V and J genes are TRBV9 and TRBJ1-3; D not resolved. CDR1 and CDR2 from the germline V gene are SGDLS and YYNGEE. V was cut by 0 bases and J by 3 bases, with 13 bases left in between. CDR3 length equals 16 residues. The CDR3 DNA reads TGTGCCAGCAGCGTAGCGGGAGCGTTTGGTGGAAACACCATATATTTT. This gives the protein CASSVAGAFGGNTIYF.

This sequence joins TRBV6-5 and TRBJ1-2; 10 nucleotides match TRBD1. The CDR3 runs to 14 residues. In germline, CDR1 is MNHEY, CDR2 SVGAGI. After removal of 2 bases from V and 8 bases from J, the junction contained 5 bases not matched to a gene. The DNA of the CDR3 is TGTGCCAGCAGTTACGGGACAGGGGTCGAGGGCTACACCTTC. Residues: CASSYGTGVEGYTF.

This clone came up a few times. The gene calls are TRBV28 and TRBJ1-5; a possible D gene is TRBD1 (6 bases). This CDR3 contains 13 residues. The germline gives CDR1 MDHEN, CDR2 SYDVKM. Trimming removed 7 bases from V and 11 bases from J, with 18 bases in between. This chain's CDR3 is CASTIQGRGTQHF. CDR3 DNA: TGTGCCAGCACCATTCAGGGGAGGGGGACCCAGCATTTT.

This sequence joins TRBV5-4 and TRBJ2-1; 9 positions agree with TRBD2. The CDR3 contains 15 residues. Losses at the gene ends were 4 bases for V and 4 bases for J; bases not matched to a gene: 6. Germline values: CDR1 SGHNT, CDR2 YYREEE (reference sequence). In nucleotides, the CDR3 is TGTGCCAGCAGCAGTAGCGGGAGTCGGTACAATGAGCAGTTCTTC. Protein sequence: CASSSSGSRYNEQFF.

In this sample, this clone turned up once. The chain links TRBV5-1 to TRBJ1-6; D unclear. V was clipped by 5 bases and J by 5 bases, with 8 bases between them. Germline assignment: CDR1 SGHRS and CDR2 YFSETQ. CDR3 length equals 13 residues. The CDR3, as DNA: TGCGCCAGCAGGGACGGACATAATTCACCCCTCCACTTT. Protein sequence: CASRDGHNSPLHF.

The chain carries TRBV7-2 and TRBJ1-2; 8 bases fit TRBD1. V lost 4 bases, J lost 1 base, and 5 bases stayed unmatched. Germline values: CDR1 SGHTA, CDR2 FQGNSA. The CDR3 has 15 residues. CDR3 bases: TGTGCCAGCAGCTCCGACAGGGGACATAACTATGGCTACACCTTC. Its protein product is CASSSDRGHNYGYTF. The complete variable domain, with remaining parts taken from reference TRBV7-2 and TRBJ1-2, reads GAGVSQSPSNKVTEKGKDVELRCDPISGHTALYWYRQSLGQGLEFLIYFQGNSAPDKSGLPSDRFSAERTGGSVSTLTIQRTQQEDSAVYLCASSSDRGHNYGYTFGSGTRLTVV.

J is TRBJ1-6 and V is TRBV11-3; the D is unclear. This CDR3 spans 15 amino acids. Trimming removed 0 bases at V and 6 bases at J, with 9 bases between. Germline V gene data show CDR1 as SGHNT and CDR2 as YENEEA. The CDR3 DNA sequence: TGTGCCAGCAGCTTAGATGGAAGGGTTAATTCACCCCTCCACTTT. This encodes CASSLDGRVNSPLHF.

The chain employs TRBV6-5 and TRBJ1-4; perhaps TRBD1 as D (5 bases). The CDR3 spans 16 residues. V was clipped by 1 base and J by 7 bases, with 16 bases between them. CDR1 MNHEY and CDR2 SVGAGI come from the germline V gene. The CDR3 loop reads CASSYFGGISPEKLFF. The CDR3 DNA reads TGTGCCAGCAGTTACTTTGGGGGAATTAGTCCTGAAAAACTGTTTTTT.

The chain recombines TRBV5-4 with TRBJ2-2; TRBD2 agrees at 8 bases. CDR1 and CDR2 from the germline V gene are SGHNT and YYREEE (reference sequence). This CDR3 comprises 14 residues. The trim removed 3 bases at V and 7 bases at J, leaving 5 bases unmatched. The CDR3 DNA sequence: TGTGCCAGCAGCTCCCGGGGGGGGATCGGGGAGCTGTTTTTT. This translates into CASSSRGGIGELFF.

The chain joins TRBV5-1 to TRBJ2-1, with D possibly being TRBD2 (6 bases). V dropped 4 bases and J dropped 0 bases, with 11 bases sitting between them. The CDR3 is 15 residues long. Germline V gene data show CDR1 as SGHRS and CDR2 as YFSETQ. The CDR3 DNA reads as TGCGCCAGCAGCCCCCCGGGAGTCTCCTACAATGAGCAGTTCTTC. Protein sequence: CASSPPGVSYNEQFF.

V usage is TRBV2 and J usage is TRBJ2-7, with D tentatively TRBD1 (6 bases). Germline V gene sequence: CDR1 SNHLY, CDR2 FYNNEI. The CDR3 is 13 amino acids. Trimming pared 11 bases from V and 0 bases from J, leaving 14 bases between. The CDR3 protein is CAGGQGSSYEQYV. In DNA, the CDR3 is TGTGCCGGCGGGCAGGGGAGCTCCTACGAGCAGTACGTC.

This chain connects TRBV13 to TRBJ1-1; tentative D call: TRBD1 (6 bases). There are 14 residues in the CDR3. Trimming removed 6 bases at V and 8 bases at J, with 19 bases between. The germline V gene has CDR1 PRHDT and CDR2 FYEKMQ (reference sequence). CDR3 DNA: TGTGCCAGCAGGAAACAGGGTTATGGACTAGAAGCTTTCTTT. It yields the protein CASRKQGYGLEAFF.

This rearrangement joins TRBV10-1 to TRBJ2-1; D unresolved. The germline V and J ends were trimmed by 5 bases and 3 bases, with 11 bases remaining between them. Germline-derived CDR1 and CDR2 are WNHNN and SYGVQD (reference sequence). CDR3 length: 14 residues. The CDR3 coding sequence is TGCGCCAGCAGTCGAGGTAAAGGCTACAATGAGCAGTTCTTC. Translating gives CASSRGKGYNEQFF.

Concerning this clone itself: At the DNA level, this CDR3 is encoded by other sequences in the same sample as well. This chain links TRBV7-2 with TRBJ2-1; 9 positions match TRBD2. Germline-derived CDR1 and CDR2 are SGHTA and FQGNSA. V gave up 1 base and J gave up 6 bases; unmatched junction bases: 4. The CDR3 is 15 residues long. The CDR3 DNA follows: TGTGCCAGCAGCTTAGTCGCGGGGGGGCCCAATGAGCAGTTCTTC. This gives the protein CASSLVAGGPNEQFF.

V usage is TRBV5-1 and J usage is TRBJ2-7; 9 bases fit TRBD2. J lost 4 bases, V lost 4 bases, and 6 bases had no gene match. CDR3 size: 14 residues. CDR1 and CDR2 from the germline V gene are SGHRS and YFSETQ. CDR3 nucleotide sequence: TGCGCCAGCAGCACCGGGGGACTAGCATACGAGCAGTACTTC. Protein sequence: CASSTGGLAYEQYF.

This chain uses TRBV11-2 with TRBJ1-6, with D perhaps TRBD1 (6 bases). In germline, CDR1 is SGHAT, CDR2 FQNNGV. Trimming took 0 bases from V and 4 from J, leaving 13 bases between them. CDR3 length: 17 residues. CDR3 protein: CASSLDSTGYYNSPLHF. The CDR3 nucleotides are TGTGCCAGCAGCTTAGATTCTACAGGGTATTATAATTCACCCCTCCACTTT.

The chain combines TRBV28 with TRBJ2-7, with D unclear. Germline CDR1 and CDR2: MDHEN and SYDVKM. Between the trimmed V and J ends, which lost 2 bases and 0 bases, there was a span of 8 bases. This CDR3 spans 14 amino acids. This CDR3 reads CASSLSQVSYEQYV. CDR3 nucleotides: TGTGCCAGCAGTTTAAGTCAGGTCTCCTACGAGCAGTACGTC.

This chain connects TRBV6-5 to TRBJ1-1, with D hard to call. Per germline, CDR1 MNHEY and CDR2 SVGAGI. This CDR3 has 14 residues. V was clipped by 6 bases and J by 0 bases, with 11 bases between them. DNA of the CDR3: TGTGCCAGCAGCGCCACGTTTATGAACACTGAAGCTTTCTTT. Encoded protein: CASSATFMNTEAFF.

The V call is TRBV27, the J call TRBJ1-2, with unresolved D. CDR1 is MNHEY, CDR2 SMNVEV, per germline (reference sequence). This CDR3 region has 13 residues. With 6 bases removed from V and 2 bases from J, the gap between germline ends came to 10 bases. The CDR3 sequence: CASSLDGNYGYTF. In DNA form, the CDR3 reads TGTGCCAGCAGCCTCGACGGGAACTATGGCTACACCTTC.